This TCR beta chain stems from a study of human T cells and chemical hapten exposure. On the study more broadly: Sensitization applied 2% DPC to about 2 cm by about 2 cm of upper inner arm skin. Per-sample TCR yields varied mainly from small pooled library volume differences. Study results and caveats: Counts of TCRs above 1 in 1000 frequency stayed unchanged with DPC sensitization.

From germline, CDR1 is SNHLY and CDR2 FYNNEI. The ends were cut back, 6 bases at V and 7 bases at J, with 13 bases in the middle. The CDR3 is 13 amino acids. Many counts were recorded for this clonotype. Its antigen remains unknown. Each CDR3 protein is one row after TCRdb ran MiXCR on the RACE reads. The top ten clones hold around 3.9% of a sample with about 87,000 distinct CDR3 sequences, roughly a tenth of them seen once. As for time point: pre-sensitization, week 0. Treatment denoted: therapeutic diphenylcyclopropenone sensitization with weekly scalp DPC. This TCR was recovered from a woman between 40 and 50 years old with alopecia areata. Some clones in this sample may be carry-over from other donors' samples. The sample consisted of whole blood, taken in connection with sensitization to the hapten diphenylcyclopropenone (DPC). The V and J genes are TRBV2 and TRBJ2-4; D may be TRBD1 (8 bases). Here the CDR3 reads CASRKQGGNIQYF. The DNA for the CDR3 is TGTGCCAGCAGAAAACAGGGGGGGAACATTCAGTACTTC.